The clone carrying this T cell receptor beta chain was counted a single time. This specimen comes from a study of OX40 agonist ivuxolimab in advanced cancers. Assay: immunoSEQ multiplex PCR; the TCRdb copy retains only in-frame clones and omits some. The table lists about 37,000 clones, 70% to 80% of them singletons. This TCR was sampled from an adult with an advanced solid tumor such as melanoma, head and neck, liver or kidney cancer. The source was CD4+ or CD8+ T cells sorted from blood, collected in a trial of the OX40 agonist ivuxolimab.

The CDR3 DNA sequence: TGTGCCAGCAGCTTAGGAGGTCCCGGATTCTACAATGAGCAGTTCTTC. This gives the protein CASSLGGPGFYNEQFF. The V call is TRBV7-9, the J call TRBJ2-1, with no clear D. Trimming cost V 1 base and J 3 bases, with 13 bases left between them. The CDR3 contains 16 residues. The germline CDR1 and CDR2 sequences are SEHNR and FQNEAQ (reference sequence).